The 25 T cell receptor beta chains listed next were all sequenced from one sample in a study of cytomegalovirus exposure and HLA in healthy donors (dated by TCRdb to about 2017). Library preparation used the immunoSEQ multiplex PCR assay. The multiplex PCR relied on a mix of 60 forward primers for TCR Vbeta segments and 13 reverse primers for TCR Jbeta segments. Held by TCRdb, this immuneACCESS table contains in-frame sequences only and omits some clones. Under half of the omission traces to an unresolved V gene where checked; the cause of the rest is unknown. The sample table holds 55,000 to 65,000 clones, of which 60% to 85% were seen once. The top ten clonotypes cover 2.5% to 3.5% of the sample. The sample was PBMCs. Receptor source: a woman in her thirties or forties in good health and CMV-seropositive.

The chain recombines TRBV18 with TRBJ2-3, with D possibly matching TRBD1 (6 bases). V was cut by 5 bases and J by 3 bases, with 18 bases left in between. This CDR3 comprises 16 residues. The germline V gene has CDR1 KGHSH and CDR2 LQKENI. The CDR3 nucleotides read TGTGCCAGCTCATTTTATCAGGACAGTCAAACAGATACGCAGTATTTT. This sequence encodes CASSFYQDSQTDTQYF.

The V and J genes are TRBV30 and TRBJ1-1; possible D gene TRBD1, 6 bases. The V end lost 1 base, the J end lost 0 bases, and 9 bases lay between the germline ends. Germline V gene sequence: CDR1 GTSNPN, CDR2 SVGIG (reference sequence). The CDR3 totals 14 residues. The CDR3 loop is CAWSAGAMNTEAFF. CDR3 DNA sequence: TGTGCCTGGAGTGCAGGGGCCATGAACACTGAAGCTTTCTTT. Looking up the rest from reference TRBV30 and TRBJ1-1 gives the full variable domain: SQTIHQWPATLVQPVGSPLSLECTVEGTSNPNLYWYRQAAGRGLQLLFYSVGIGQISSEVPQNLSASRPQDRQFILSSKKLLLSDSGFYLCAWSAGAMNTEAFFGQGTRLTVV.

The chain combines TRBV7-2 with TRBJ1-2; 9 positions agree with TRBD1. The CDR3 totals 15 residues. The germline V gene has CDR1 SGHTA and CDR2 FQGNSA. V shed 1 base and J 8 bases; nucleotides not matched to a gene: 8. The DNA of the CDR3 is TGTGCCAGCAGCTTAGTTGCGGGACAGGGTTTAGGCTACACCTTC. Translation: CASSLVAGQGLGYTF.

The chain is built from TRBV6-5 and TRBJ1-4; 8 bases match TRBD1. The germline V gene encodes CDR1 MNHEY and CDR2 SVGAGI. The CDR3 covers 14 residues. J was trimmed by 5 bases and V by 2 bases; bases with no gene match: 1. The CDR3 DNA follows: TGTGCCAGCAGTTACGACAGGGGCAATGAAAAACTGTTTTTT. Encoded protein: CASSYDRGNEKLFF.

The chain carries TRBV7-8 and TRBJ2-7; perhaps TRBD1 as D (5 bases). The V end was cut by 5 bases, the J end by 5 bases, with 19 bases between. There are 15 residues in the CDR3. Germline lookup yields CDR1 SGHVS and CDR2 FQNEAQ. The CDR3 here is CASSPPQRGTDEQYF. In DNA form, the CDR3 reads TGTGCCAGCAGCCCCCCCCAAAGGGGAACGGACGAGCAGTACTTC. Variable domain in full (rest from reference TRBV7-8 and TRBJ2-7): GAGVSQSPRYKVAKRGQDVALRCDPISGHVSLFWYQQALGQGPEFLTYFQNEAQLDKSGLPSDRFFAERPEGSVSTLKIQRTQQEDSAVYLCASSPPQRGTDEQYFGPGTRLTVT.

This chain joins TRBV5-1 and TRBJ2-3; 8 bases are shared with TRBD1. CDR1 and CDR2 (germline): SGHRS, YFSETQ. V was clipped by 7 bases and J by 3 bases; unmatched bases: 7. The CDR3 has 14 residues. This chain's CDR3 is CASAGGSGTDTQYF. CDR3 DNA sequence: TGCGCCAGCGCAGGGGGCTCGGGTACAGATACGCAGTATTTT.

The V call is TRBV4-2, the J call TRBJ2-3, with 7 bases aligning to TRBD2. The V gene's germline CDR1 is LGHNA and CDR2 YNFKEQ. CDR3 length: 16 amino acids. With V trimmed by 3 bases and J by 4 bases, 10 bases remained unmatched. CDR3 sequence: CASSQGTTVGADTQYF. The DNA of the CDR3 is TGTGCCAGCAGCCAGGGGACTACCGTTGGCGCAGATACGCAGTATTTT.

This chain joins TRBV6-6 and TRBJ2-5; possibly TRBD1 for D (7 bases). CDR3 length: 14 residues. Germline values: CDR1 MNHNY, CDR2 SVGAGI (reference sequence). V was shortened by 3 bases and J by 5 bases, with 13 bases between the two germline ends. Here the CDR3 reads CASSYSGGHETQYF. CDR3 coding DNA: TGTGCCAGCAGTTATTCAGGGGGGCACGAGACCCAGTACTTC.

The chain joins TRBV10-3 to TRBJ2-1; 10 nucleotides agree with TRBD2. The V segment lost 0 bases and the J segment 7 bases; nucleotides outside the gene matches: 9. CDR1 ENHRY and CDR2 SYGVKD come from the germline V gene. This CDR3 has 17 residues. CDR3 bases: TGTGCCATCAGTGAGTCGCAAGCGGGGGGGCCGTTTAATGAGCAGTTCTTC. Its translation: CAISESQAGGPFNEQFF.

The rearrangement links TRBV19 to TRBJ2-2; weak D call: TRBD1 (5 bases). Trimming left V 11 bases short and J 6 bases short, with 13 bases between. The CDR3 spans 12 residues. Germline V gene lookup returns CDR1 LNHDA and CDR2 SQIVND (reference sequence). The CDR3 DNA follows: TGTGCCTCTGTCCTAGGGGCCGGGGAGCTGTTTTTT. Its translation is CASVLGAGELFF.

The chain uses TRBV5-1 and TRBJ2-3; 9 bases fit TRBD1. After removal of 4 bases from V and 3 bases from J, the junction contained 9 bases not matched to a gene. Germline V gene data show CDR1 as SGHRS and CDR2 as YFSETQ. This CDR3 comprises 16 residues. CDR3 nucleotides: TGCGCCAGCAGCACACCGGGACAGGGAGCGACAGATACGCAGTATTTT. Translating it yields CASSTPGQGATDTQYF.

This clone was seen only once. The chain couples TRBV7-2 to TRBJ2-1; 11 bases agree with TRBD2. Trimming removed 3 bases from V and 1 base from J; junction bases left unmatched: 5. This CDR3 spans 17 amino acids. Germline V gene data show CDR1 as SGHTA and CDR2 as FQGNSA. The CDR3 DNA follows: TGTGCCAGCAGCTTCCCACTAGCGGGGGTATCCTACAATGAGCAGTTCTTC. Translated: CASSFPLAGVSYNEQFF.

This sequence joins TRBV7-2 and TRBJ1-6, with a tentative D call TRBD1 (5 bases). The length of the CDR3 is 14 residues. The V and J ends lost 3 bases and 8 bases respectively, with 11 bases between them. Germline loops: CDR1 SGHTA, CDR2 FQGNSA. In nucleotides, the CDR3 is TGTGCCAGCAGCTTCTACAGGAGGGATTCACCCCTCCACTTT. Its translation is CASSFYRRDSPLHF.

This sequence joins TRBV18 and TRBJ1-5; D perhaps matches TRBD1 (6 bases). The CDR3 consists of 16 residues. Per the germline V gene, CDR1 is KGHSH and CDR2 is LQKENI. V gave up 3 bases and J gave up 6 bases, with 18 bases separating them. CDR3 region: CASSPAVGGGGQPQHF. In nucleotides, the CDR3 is TGTGCCAGCTCACCGGCCGTCGGGGGAGGGGGTCAGCCCCAGCATTTT. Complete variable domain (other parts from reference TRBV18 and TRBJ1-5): NAGVMQNPRHLVRRRGQEARLRCSPMKGHSHVYWYRQLPEEGLKFMVYLQKENIIDESGMPKERFSAEFPKEGPSILRIQQVVRGDSAAYFCASSPAVGGGGQPQHFGDGTRLSIL.

The CDR3 sequence is CASSLGHPFNEKLFF. As DNA, the CDR3 is TGTGCCAGCAGCCTGGGACACCCCTTTAATGAAAAACTGTTTTTT. The chain links TRBV5-6 to TRBJ1-4, with TRBD1 as a possible D gene (6 bases). Germline V gene data show CDR1 as SGHDT and CDR2 as YYEEEE. The CDR3 loop spans 15 amino acids. The ends were cut back, 4 bases at V and 4 bases at J, with 14 bases in the middle.

The CDR3 DNA is TGCGCCAGCAGCCAAGATCGGGAGACCCAGTACTTC. This gives the protein CASSQDRETQYF. V gene TRBV4-3 combines with J gene TRBJ2-5; D not certain. The germline gives CDR1 LGHNA, CDR2 YSLEER. CDR3 length: 12 amino acids. V lost 0 bases, J lost 5 bases, and 4 bases lay in between.

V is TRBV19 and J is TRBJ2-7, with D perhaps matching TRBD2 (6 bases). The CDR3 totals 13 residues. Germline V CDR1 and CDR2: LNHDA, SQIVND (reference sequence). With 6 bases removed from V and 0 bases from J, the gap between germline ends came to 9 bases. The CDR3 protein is CASSPGSSYEQYF. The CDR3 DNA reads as TGTGCCAGTAGCCCCGGGAGCTCCTACGAGCAGTACTTC.

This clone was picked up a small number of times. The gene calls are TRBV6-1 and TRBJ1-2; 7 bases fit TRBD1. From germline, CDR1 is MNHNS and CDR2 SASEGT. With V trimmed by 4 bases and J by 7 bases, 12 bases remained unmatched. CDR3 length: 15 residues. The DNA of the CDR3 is TGTGCCAGCAGTGCTTATACCGGGACAGTGAGTGGCTACACCTTC. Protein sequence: CASSAYTGTVSGYTF.

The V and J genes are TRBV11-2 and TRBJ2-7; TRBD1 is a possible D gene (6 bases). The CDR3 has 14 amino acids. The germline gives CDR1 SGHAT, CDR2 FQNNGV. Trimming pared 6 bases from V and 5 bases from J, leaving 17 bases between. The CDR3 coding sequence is TGTGCCAGCAGTCCACAGGGTTTTGGCGACGAGCAGTACTTC. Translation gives CASSPQGFGDEQYF.

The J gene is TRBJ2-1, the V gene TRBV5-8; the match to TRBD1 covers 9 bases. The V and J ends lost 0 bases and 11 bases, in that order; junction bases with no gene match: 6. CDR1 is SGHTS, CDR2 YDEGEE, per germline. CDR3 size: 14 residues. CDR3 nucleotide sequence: TGTGCCAGCAGCTTGGACAGGGGGCCGAGAAAGCAGTTCTTC. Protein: CASSLDRGPRKQFF. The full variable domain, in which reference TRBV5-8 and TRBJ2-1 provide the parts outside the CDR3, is EAGVTQSPTHLIKTRGQQATLRCSPISGHTSVYWYQQALGLGLQFLLWYDEGEERNRGNFPPRFSGRQFPNYSSELNVNALELEDSALYLCASSLDRGPRKQFFGPGTRLTVL.

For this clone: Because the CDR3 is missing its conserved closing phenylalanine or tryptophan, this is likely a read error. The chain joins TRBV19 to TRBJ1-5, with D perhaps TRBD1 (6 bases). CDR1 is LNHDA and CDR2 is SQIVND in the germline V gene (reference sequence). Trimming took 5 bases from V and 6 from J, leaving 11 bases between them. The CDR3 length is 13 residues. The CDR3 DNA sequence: TGTGCCAGTAGTCACAGGGAACCTCAGCCCCAGCATCTT. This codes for CASSHREPQPQHL.

CDR3 sequence reads: CASSPRTGYTDTQYF. In DNA, the CDR3 is TGTGCCAGCAGCCCGAGGACAGGGTACACAGATACGCAGTATTTT. The V gene is TRBV11-3, the J gene TRBJ2-3; TRBD1 matches at 8 bases. The CDR3 totals 15 residues. The germline V gene has CDR1 SGHNT and CDR2 YENEEA. V dropped 5 bases and J dropped 2; count of bases not matched to a gene: 6.

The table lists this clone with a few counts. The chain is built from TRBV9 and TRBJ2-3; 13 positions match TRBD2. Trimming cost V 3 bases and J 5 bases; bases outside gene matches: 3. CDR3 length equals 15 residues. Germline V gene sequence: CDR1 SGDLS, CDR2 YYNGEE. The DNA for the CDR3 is TGTGCCAGCAGCGGGACTAGCGGGGGTGGAGATACGCAGTATTTT. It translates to CASSGTSGGGDTQYF.

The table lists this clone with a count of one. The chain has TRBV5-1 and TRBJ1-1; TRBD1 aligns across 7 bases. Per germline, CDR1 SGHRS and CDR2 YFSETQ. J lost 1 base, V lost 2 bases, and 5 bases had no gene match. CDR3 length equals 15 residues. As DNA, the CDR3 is TGCGCCAGCAGCTTATCAGGGGGATCGAACACTGAAGCTTTCTTT. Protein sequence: CASSLSGGSNTEAFF.

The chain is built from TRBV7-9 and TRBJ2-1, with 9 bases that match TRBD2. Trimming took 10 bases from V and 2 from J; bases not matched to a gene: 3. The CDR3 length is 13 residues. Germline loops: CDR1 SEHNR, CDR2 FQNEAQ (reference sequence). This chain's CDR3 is CATGGGAYNEQFF. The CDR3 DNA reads TGTGCCACGGGCGGGGGGGCCTACAATGAGCAGTTCTTC. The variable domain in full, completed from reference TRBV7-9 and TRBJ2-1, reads DTGVSQNPRHKITKRGQNVTFRCDPISEHNRLYWYRQTLGQGPEFLTYFQNEAQLEKSRLLSDRFSAERPKGSFSTLEIQRTEQGDSAMYLCATGGGAYNEQFFGPGTRLTVL.